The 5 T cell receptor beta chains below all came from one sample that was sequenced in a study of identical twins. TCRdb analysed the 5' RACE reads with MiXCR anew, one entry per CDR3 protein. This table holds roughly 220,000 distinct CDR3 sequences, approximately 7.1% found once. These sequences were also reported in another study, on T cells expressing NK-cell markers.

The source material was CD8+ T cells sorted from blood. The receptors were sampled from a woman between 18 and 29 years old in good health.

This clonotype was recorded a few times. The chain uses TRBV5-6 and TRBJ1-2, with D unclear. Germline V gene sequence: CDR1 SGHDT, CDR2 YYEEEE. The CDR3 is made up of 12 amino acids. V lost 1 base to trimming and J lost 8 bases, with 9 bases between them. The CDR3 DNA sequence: TGTGCCAGCAGCTTGTACGGGGAGGGCTACACCTTC. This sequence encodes CASSLYGEGYTF.

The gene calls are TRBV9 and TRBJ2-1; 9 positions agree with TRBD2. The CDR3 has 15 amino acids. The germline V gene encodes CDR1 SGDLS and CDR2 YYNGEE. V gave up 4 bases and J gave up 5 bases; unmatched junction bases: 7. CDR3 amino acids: CASSPLSGGNNEQFF. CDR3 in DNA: TGTGCCAGCAGCCCCTTGAGCGGGGGGAACAATGAGCAGTTCTTC.

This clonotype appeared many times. This chain's CDR3 is CASSFGWQLNTEAFF. CDR3 coding DNA: TGCGCCAGCAGCTTTGGGTGGCAGCTGAACACTGAAGCTTTCTTT. V usage is TRBV5-1 and J usage is TRBJ1-1; D not resolved. The CDR3 is 15 residues long. Trimming pared 2 bases from V and 0 bases from J, leaving 11 bases between. CDR1 is SGHRS and CDR2 is YFSETQ in the germline V gene.

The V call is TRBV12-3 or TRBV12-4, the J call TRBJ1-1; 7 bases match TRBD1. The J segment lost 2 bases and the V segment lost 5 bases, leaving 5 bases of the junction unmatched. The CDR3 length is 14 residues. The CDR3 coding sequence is TGTGCCAGCAGTCGGACAGGCCTTAACACTGAAGCTTTCTTT. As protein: CASSRTGLNTEAFF.

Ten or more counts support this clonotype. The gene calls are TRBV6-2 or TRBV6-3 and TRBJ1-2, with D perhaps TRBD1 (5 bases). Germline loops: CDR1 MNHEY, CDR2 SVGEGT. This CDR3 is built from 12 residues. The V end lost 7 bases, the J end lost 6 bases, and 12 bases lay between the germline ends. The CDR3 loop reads CASTNTRDGYTF. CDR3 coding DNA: TGTGCCAGCACCAACACCAGGGATGGCTACACCTTC.